This passage covers 30 T cell receptor beta chains from one sample sequenced in a study of blood T cell repertoires in COVID-19. Data came from immunoSEQ multiplex PCR; TCRdb stores just in-frame clones and leaves some out. This repertoire shows about 250,000 clones, more than 70% found once; its top ten account for approximately 6%. The sequenced material came from peripheral blood. All receptors come from a woman older than 75 with COVID-19, enrolled during active disease.

The gene calls are TRBV4-2 and TRBJ1-1, with 10 bases lining up with TRBD1. Trimming took 0 bases from V and 12 from J; bases not matched to a gene: 10. CDR3 length equals 15 residues. The germline V gene has CDR1 LGHNA and CDR2 YNFKEQ. CDR3 bases: TGTGCCAGCAGCCAAGATCATTCCGGGACAGGGGTTCCTTTCTTT. It translates to CASSQDHSGTGVPFF.

The V call is TRBV10-1, the J call TRBJ2-3; D not resolved. Trimming took 3 bases from V and 3 from J, leaving 10 bases between them. Germline V gene data show CDR1 as WNHNN and CDR2 as SYGVQD (reference sequence). CDR3 length: 14 amino acids. CDR3 nucleotide sequence: TGCGCCAGCAGTGAACAGCCCCAGACAGATACGCAGTATTTT. It yields the protein CASSEQPQTDTQYF.

The chain links TRBV5-1 to TRBJ2-7, with D possibly TRBD2 on 6 matching bases. CDR3 size: 16 residues. Germline V gives CDR1 SGHRS, CDR2 YFSETQ. Trimming stripped 0 bases from V and 4 bases from J, with 17 bases between. The CDR3 protein is CASSLVGGLEEYEQYV. CDR3 DNA: TGCGCCAGCAGCTTGGTGGGGGGACTGGAGGAGTACGAGCAGTACGTC.

This clone was observed a handful of times. CDR3 in DNA: TGCGCCAGCAGCCAAGAATCGCAGCGGGGGGTCTACAATGAGCAGTTCTTC. Encoded protein: CASSQESQRGVYNEQFF. The chain employs TRBV4-1 and TRBJ2-1, with 9 positions matching TRBD2. J was trimmed by 3 bases and V by 0 bases; bases with no gene match: 6. CDR3 size: 17 residues. Germline loops: CDR1 MGHRA, CDR2 YSYEKL.

The rearrangement links TRBV30 to TRBJ2-3, with a weak D call TRBD2 (6 bases). CDR1 and CDR2 from the germline V gene are GTSNPN and SVGIG (reference sequence). The CDR3 has 14 amino acids. Between the trimmed V and J ends, which lost 8 bases and 6 bases, there was a span of 21 bases. CDR3 in DNA: TGTGCCGGAGGGTTGGGACCCGTTGGGGATACGCAGTATTTT. Protein product: CAGGLGPVGDTQYF.

The CDR3 here is CASSLGDRRAAGELFF. CDR3 in DNA: TGTGCCAGCAGCTTGGGGGACAGGAGGGCGGCCGGGGAGCTGTTTTTT. The chain recombines TRBV5-6 with TRBJ2-2; 8 positions match TRBD1. Germline CDR1 reads SGHDT; CDR2 reads YYEEEE. J was trimmed by 6 bases and V by 0 bases; bases with no gene match: 7. The CDR3 loop spans 16 amino acids.

This clone was recorded only once. J is TRBJ1-2 and V is TRBV6-5; 8 bases match TRBD1. The V gene's germline CDR1 is MNHEY and CDR2 SVGAGI. J gave up 4 bases and V 6 bases, and 7 bases lay outside the gene matches. The CDR3 has 14 residues. CDR3 sequence: CASRAGQGGYGYTF. The CDR3 coding sequence is TGTGCCAGCAGGGCCGGACAGGGTGGCTATGGCTACACCTTC.

The gene calls are TRBV19 and TRBJ1-1; D not certain. Per germline, CDR1 LNHDA and CDR2 SQIVND (reference sequence). Trimming left V 3 bases short and J 1 base short, with 9 bases between. This CDR3 is 14 amino acids long. CDR3 region: CASSIVPGNTEAFF. CDR3 in DNA: TGTGCCAGTAGTATCGTACCAGGGAACACTGAAGCTTTCTTT.

The rearrangement uses TRBV9 and TRBJ2-2, with a tentative D call TRBD1 (5 bases). V was clipped by 6 bases and J by 5 bases, with 8 bases between them. CDR3 length: 12 residues. Germline CDR1 and CDR2: SGDLS and YYNGEE. The CDR3 DNA sequence: TGTGCCAGCATGACAGCAACCGGGGAGCTGTTTTTT. Translated: CASMTATGELFF.

The chain recombines TRBV6-5 with TRBJ2-7; D possibly corresponds to TRBD1 (6 bases). Looked up from germline, CDR1 is MNHEY and CDR2 is SVGAGI. V was trimmed by 5 bases and J by 1 base, leaving 12 bases between them. CDR3 length equals 14 residues. CDR3 loop: CASSRGTLSYEQYV. The CDR3 region has the DNA TGTGCCAGCAGTAGAGGGACACTATCCTACGAGCAGTACGTC.

The chain uses TRBV19 and TRBJ1-4; tentative D call: TRBD1 (5 bases). Trimming cost V 3 bases and J 3 bases, with 14 bases left between them. Germline CDR1 and CDR2: LNHDA and SQIVND (reference sequence). This CDR3 contains 16 residues. CDR3 loop: CASSIWGSSANEKLFF. As DNA, the CDR3 is TGTGCCAGTAGTATCTGGGGCAGCAGTGCTAATGAAAAACTGTTTTTT.

This chain joins TRBV6-5 and TRBJ1-2; 7 bases agree with TRBD1. Germline lookup yields CDR1 MNHEY and CDR2 SVGAGI. V trimming: 6 bases; J trimming: 1 base; junction bases outside the gene matches: 8. The CDR3 extends over 15 amino acids. The CDR3 is CASRPQGFSNYGYTF. CDR3 nucleotide sequence: TGTGCCAGCAGACCACAGGGGTTCAGTAACTATGGCTACACCTTC.

The rearrangement links TRBV5-1 to TRBJ1-5; D uncertain. Germline V gene lookup returns CDR1 SGHRS and CDR2 YFSETQ. V was shortened by 3 bases and J by 1 base, with 23 bases between the two germline ends. This CDR3 spans 19 amino acids. This chain's CDR3 is CASSSTRGSLNSSNQPQHF. Written as DNA, the CDR3 is TGCGCCAGCAGCTCGACCCGGGGAAGTCTGAACTCGAGCAATCAGCCCCAGCATTTT.

The chain recombines TRBV12-5 with TRBJ2-2, with D hard to call. Germline assignment: CDR1 LGHNT and CDR2 FRNRAP. Trimming left V 3 bases short and J 8 bases short, with 16 bases between. The CDR3 has 15 amino acids. CDR3 loop: CASGLTVVGEGELFF. In DNA, the CDR3 is TGTGCTAGTGGTTTAACGGTGGTTGGTGAAGGGGAGCTGTTTTTT.

This clone was picked up one time. The chain employs TRBV6-6 and TRBJ2-1; D may be TRBD1 (6 bases). Trimming shortened V by 5 bases and J by 2 bases, and 19 bases separated the two germline ends. The CDR3 has 17 amino acids. Germline V gene data show CDR1 as MNHNY and CDR2 as SVGAGI (reference sequence). The CDR3 DNA reads as TGTGCCAGCAGTCCAAAAACCGGGACACGAACCTACAATGAGCAGTTCTTC. Protein product: CASSPKTGTRTYNEQFF.

V is TRBV6-5 and J is TRBJ1-4, with TRBD1 identical over 8 bases. CDR1 and CDR2 from the germline V gene are MNHEY and SVGAGI. The CDR3 is 15 amino acids. J gave up 5 bases and V 6 bases, and 8 bases lay outside the gene matches. The CDR3 is CASRDLDRVNEKLFF. Here the CDR3 DNA reads TGTGCCAGCAGGGACTTGGACAGGGTCAATGAAAAACTGTTTTTT.

The rearrangement links TRBV5-4 to TRBJ2-1, with TRBD2 matching 8 bases. Germline V gene data show CDR1 as SGHNT and CDR2 as YYREEE (reference sequence). The V and J ends lost 2 bases and 2 bases, in that order; junction bases with no gene match: 9. The CDR3 is made up of 17 amino acids. DNA of the CDR3: TGTGCCAGCAGCTTACCCTCGCCCGGGGGGGCCTACAATGAGCAGTTCTTC. It is translated as CASSLPSPGGAYNEQFF.

The chain is built from TRBV5-1 and TRBJ1-1; 7 bases are shared with TRBD1. Germline loops: CDR1 SGHRS, CDR2 YFSETQ. Trimming took 3 bases from V and 4 from J; bases not matched to a gene: 9. The CDR3 totals 15 residues. CDR3 DNA: TGCGCCAGCAGCTCCCGACAGGGTCCGGGCACTGAAGCTTTCTTT. Amino acids: CASSSRQGPGTEAFF. The full variable domain, with the rest looked up from reference TRBV5-1 and TRBJ1-1, is KAGVTQTPRYLIKTRGQQVTLSCSPISGHRSVSWYQQTPGQGLQFLFEYFSETQRNKGNFPGRFSGRQFSNSRSEMNVSTLELGDSALYLCASSSRQGPGTEAFFGQGTRLTVV.

The J gene is TRBJ2-1, the V gene TRBV9; weak D call: TRBD2 (6 bases). Germline V gene lookup returns CDR1 SGDLS and CDR2 YYNGEE. V was cut by 4 bases and J by 2 bases, with 13 bases left in between. This CDR3 has 15 amino acids. CDR3 protein: CASSRTSLTYNEQFF. The CDR3 DNA reads TGTGCCAGCAGCCGAACTAGCCTCACCTACAATGAGCAGTTCTTC. Looking up the rest from reference TRBV9 and TRBJ2-1 gives the full variable domain: DSGVTQTPKHLITATGQRVTLRCSPRSGDLSVYWYQQSLDQGLQFLIQYYNGEERAKGNILERFSAQQFPDLHSELNLSSLELGDSALYFCASSRTSLTYNEQFFGPGTRLTVL.

The chain joins TRBV5-1 to TRBJ2-3, with 7 positions matching TRBD1. There are 17 residues in the CDR3. In germline, CDR1 is SGHRS, CDR2 YFSETQ. J lost 0 bases, V lost 4 bases, and 11 bases had no gene match. DNA of the CDR3: TGCGCCAGCAGCAGAACCACAGGGGCTACTAGCACAGATACGCAGTATTTT. It encodes CASSRTTGATSTDTQYF.

The chain uses TRBV5-1 and TRBJ1-2, with a possible D match to TRBD1 (6 bases). The germline CDR1 and CDR2 sequences are SGHRS and YFSETQ. There are 15 residues in the CDR3. Trimming cost V 0 bases and J 1 base, with 10 bases left between them. CDR3 nucleotide sequence: TGCGCCAGCAGCTTGGGAGAAGGGGGTAACTATGGCTACACCTTC. It translates to CASSLGEGGNYGYTF.

The chain has TRBV18 and TRBJ2-1, with 7 positions matching TRBD1. Trimming removed 7 bases from V and 2 bases from J; junction bases left unmatched: 8. The CDR3 is 15 amino acids. CDR1 and CDR2 from the germline V gene are KGHSH and LQKENI. CDR3: CASFPPGQTYNEQFF. The CDR3, as DNA: TGTGCCAGCTTCCCCCCGGGACAGACCTACAATGAGCAGTTCTTC.

The V call is TRBV11-2, the J call TRBJ1-1; D perhaps matches TRBD1 (6 bases). Germline V gene sequence: CDR1 SGHAT, CDR2 FQNNGV. The CDR3 length is 13 residues. With 7 bases removed from V and 0 bases from J, the gap between germline ends came to 9 bases. In DNA form, the CDR3 reads TGTGCCAGCACCGGACAGATGAACACTGAAGCTTTCTTT. It is translated as CASTGQMNTEAFF.

This sequence joins TRBV7-8 and TRBJ2-1; perhaps TRBD2 as D (5 bases). The CDR3 has 15 residues. The germline gives CDR1 SGHVS, CDR2 FQNEAQ. V was clipped by 1 base and J by 3 bases, with 10 bases between them. CDR3 coding DNA: TGTGCCAGCAGCTTAGTGTCCACTAGCTACAATGAGCAGTTCTTC. Protein product: CASSLVSTSYNEQFF.

The chain joins TRBV3-1 (or the pseudogene TRBV3-2) to TRBJ1-4; 8 bases align to TRBD1. The junction had 7 bases not matched to a gene; V was cut back by 2 bases and J by 5 bases. There are 16 residues in the CDR3. Per germline, CDR1 LGHDT and CDR2 YNNKEL (reference sequence). The DNA for the CDR3 is TGTGCCAGCAGCCAAATCCCCCGGACAGGGAATGAAAAACTGTTTTTT. Translation gives CASSQIPRTGNEKLFF.

This clone was recorded only once. V gene TRBV10-3 combines with J gene TRBJ1-2; 7 nucleotides match TRBD1. Trimming at V came to 3 bases and at J to 5 bases, leaving 9 bases not matched to a gene. The CDR3 has 15 residues. The V gene's germline CDR1 is ENHRY and CDR2 SYGVKD. The CDR3: CAISEGDSLGYGYTF. The CDR3 region has the DNA TGTGCCATCAGTGAAGGGGACAGTCTCGGGTATGGCTACACCTTC.

The gene calls are TRBV5-1 and TRBJ2-1; D is possibly TRBD2 (6 bases). The CDR3 is 15 residues long. Trimming cost V 3 bases and J 7 bases, with 17 bases left between them. Germline values: CDR1 SGHRS, CDR2 YFSETQ. The CDR3 bases are TGCGCCAGCAGCTCCGTCGCGCTAGCGTTGAATGAGCAGTTCTTC. Protein sequence: CASSSVALALNEQFF.

This chain uses TRBV11-3 with TRBJ2-1; 10 bases fit TRBD2. Germline V CDR1 and CDR2: SGHNT, YENEEA. This CDR3 has 16 amino acids. The J segment lost 6 bases and the V segment lost 1 base, leaving 6 bases of the junction unmatched. The CDR3 sequence: CASSLGSGLAINEQFF. Written as DNA, the CDR3 is TGTGCCAGCAGCTTAGGATCGGGACTAGCGATCAATGAGCAGTTCTTC.

The chain links TRBV7-3 to TRBJ1-2, with D perhaps matching TRBD1 (6 bases). The CDR3 has 15 residues. The germline gives CDR1 SGHTA, CDR2 FQGTGA. The V end lost 7 bases, the J end lost 1 base, and 16 bases lay between the germline ends. The DNA for the CDR3 is TGTGCCAGCACCTCGTTGGACAGACTTAACTATGGCTACACCTTC. Translation gives CASTSLDRLNYGYTF.

V gene TRBV5-8 combines with J gene TRBJ2-3, with TRBD2 matching over 7 bases. Trimming took 0 bases from V and 5 from J; bases not matched to a gene: 9. The CDR3 has 16 amino acids. CDR1 and CDR2 from the germline V gene are SGHTS and YDEGEE. The CDR3 DNA follows: TGTGCCAGCAGCTTGGCCGTTACTAGCGCCGGAGATACGCAGTATTTT. This encodes CASSLAVTSAGDTQYF.